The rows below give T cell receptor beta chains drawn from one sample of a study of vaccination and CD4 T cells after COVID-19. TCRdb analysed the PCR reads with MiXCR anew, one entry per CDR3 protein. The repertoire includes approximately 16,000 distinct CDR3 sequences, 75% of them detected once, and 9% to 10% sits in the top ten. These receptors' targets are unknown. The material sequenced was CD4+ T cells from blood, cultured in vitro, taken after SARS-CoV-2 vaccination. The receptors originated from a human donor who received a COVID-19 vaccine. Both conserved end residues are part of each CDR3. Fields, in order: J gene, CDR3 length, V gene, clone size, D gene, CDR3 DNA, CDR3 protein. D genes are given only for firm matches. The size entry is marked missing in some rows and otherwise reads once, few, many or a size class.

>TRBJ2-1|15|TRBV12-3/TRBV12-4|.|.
TGTGCCAGCAGTTTAAGGGGGTTCGCCTACAATGAGCAGTTCTTC
CASSLRGFAYNEQFF
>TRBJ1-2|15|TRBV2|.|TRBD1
TGTGCCAGCAGTGAAGCGCTGGGACAGGGGGGTGGCTACACCTTC
CASSEALGQGGGYTF
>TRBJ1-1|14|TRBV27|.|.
TGTGCCAGCAGTTTCAGGGCCTCGAACACTGAAGCTTTCTTT
CASSFRASNTEAFF
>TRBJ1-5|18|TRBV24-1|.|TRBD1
TGTGCCACCAGTGATCACCCTACAGGGGTTATTAGCAATCAGCCCCAGCATTTT
CATSDHPTGVISNQPQHF
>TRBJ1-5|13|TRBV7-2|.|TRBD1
TGTGCCAGCAGCGACAGGGCGAGACAGCCCCAGCATTTT
CASSDRARQPQHF
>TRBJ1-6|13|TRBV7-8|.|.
TGTGCCAGCAGCTTGACAGACAATTCACCCCTCCACTTT
CASSLTDNSPLHF
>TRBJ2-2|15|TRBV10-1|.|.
TGCGCCAGCAGTGGGGCAAGTAGTGGGACCGGGGAGCTGTTTTTT
CASSGASSGTGELFF
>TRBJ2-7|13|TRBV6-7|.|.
TGTGCCAGCAGTTACCGGGGCTCCTACGAGCAGTACTTC
CASSYRGSYEQYF
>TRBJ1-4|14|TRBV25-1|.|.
TGTGCCAGCAGTGATGGGGAAGGTAATGAAAAACTGTTTTTT
CASSDGEGNEKLFF
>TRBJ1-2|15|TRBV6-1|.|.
TGTGCCAGCAGTGAAGAGGCAGGGAACCTCTATGGCTACACCTTC
CASSEEAGNLYGYTF
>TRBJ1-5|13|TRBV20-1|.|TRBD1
TGCAGTGCTAACGGACAGGGGAATCAGCCCCAGCATTTT
CSANGQGNQPQHF
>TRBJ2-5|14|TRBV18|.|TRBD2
TGTGCCAGCTCACCCGCGGGGGAACAAGAGACCCAGTACTTC
CASSPAGEQETQYF
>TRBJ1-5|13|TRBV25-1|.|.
TGTGCCAGCAGTGAATCGGGGGCGCAGCCCCAGCATTTT
CASSESGAQPQHF
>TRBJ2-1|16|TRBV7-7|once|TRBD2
TGTGCCAGCAGCCTCTTAGCGGGAGATACCTACAATGAGCAGTTCTTC
CASSLLAGDTYNEQFF
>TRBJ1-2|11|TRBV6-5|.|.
TGTGCCAGCAGTTCAGGGCGGAGCTACACCTTC
CASSSGRSYTF
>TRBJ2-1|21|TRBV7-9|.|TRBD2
TGTGCCAGCAGCTTAGGGGTTGCTACTAGCGGGGGGAATGATAACTACAATGAGCAGTTCTTC
CASSLGVATSGGNDNYNEQFF
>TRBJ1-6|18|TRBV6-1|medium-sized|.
TGTGCCAGCAGTCCCTCTTCCTCTGACCCCTCCTATAATTCACCCCTCCACTTT
CASSPSSSDPSYNSPLHF
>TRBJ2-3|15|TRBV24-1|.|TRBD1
TGTGCCACCAGTGATGTGACAGGGGGCCCAGATACGCAGTATTTT
CATSDVTGGPDTQYF
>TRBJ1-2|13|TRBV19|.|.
TGTGCCACCAGTACCCCAGATGGCTATGGCTACACCTTC
CATSTPDGYGYTF
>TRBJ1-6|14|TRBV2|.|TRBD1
TGTGCCAGCAGGGAGGACAGGGAAGGATCACCCCTCCACTTT
CASREDREGSPLHF
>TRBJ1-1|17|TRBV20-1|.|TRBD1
TGCAGTGCTAGAGACAAAACAGGGGGCATGCATGCGACTGAAGCTTTCTTT
CSARDKTGGMHATEAFF
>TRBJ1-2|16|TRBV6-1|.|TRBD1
TGTGCCAGCAGTCCCCTTGGACAGGGACCAAACTATGGCTACACCTTC
CASSPLGQGPNYGYTF
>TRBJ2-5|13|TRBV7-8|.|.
TGTGCCAGCAGGTCGGGACTTCAAGAGACCCAGTACTTC
CASRSGLQETQYF
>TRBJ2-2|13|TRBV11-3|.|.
TGTGCCAGCAGCGCCCTCCGCCCCGGGGAGCTGTTTTTT
CASSALRPGELFF
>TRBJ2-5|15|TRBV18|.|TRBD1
TGTGCCAGCTCATCCTCCAGGGGGCGTGTAGAGACCCAGTACTTC
CASSSSRGRVETQYF
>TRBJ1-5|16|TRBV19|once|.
TGTGCCAGTAGTATAGTTGGACGAGGGAACAATCAGCCCCAGCATTTT
CASSIVGRGNNQPQHF
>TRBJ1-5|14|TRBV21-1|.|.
TGTGCCAGCATCCAAGGGAGGGCTCGGCAGCCCCAGCATTTT
CASIQGRARQPQHF
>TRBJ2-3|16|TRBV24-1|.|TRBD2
TGTGCCACCAGTGATATGGGCCTAGCGGGGACCCATACGCAGTATTTT
CATSDMGLAGTHTQYF
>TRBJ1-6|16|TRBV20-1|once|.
TGCAGTGCTAGGGGGCCAGGGCAGCGACATAATTCACCCCTCCACTTT
CSARGPGQRHNSPLHF
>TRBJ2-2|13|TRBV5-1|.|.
TGCGCCAGCAGCACCTATAACACCGGGGAGCTGTTTTTT
CASSTYNTGELFF
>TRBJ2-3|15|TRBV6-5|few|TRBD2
TGTGCCAGCAGTTACCTAGCGGGGGGCACAGATACGCAGTATTTT
CASSYLAGGTDTQYF
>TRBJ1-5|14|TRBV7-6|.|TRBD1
TGTGCCAGCAGCTTAGGACAGGGTAATCAGCCCCAGCATTTT
CASSLGQGNQPQHF
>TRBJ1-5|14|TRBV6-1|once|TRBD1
TGTGCCAGCAGACCGACAGGGGTGGGTCAGCCCCAGCATTTT
CASRPTGVGQPQHF
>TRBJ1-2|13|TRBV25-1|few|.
TGTGCCAGCAGTCAAACTCGACAGTATGGCTACACCTTC
CASSQTRQYGYTF
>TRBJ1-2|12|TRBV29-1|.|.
TGCAGCGTTGAAGACACTAACTATGGCTACACCTTC
CSVEDTNYGYTF
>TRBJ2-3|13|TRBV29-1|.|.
TGCAGCGTCTTAGCGTTCGACACAGATACGCAGTATTTT
CSVLAFDTDTQYF
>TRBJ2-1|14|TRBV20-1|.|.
TGCAGTGCTAGTGGGGGGTTAGGGTACAATGAGCAGTTCTTC
CSASGGLGYNEQFF
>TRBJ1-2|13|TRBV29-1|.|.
TGCAGCGTTGCTACAGAGTCTAACTATGGCTACACCTTC
CSVATESNYGYTF
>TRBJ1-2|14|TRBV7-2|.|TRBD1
TGTGCCAGCAGCCAGGGGGTTTCTGGGTATGGCTACACCTTC
CASSQGVSGYGYTF
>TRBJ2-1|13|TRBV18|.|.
TGTGCCAGCTCACCACTTAGGGGGGGTGAGCAGTTCTTC
CASSPLRGGEQFF
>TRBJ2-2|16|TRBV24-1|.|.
TGTGCCACCAGTGCCCCCGGCAGGGGAAACACCGGGGAGCTGTTTTTT
CATSAPGRGNTGELFF
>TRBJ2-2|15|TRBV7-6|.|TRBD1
TGTGCCAGCAGCTTAGCGAAGGGGGCCACCGGGGAGCTGTTTTTT
CASSLAKGATGELFF
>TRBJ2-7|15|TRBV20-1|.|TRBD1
TGCAGTGCTGGGCGAGACAGGGTTGGTCCGGGGGAGCAGTACTTC
CSAGRDRVGPGEQYF
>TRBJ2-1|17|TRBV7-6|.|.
TGTGCCAGCAGCACAGCTGGGGGGGCGCTGGGCCATATTGAGCAGTTCTTC
CASSTAGGALGHIEQFF
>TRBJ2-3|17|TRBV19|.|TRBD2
TGTGCCAGTAGTCCCCAGCCCCCGGGACTAGCAAGGGATACGCAGTATTTT
CASSPQPPGLARDTQYF
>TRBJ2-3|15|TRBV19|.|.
TGTGCCAGTAGTATTGACAGAAAAAGCACAGATACGCAGTATTTT
CASSIDRKSTDTQYF
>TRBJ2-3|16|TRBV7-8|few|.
TGTGCCAGCAGCTTAGTTCAGGGACAAAGCACAGATACGCAGTATTTT
CASSLVQGQSTDTQYF
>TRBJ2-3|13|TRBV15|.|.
TGTGCCACCAGGGGGGGTGGCACAGATACGCAGTATTTT
CATRGGGTDTQYF
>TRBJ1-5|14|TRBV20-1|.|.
TGCAGTGCCTCCCGGGGGGTCGGGGATCAGCCCCAGCATTTT
CSASRGVGDQPQHF
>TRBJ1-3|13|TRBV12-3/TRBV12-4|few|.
TGTGCCAGCAGTTTAGGGCAGAAAAACACCATATATTTT
CASSLGQKNTIYF
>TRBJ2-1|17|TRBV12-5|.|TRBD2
TGTGCTAGTGGTTTGCGCCCGGGAGCGGGGACCTACAATGAGCAGTTCTTC
CASGLRPGAGTYNEQFF
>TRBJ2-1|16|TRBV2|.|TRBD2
TGTGCCAGCGGTGAATTGGCGGGGGTCCAATACAATGAGCAGTTCTTC
CASGELAGVQYNEQFF
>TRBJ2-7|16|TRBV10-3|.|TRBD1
TGTGCCATCAGTGACATTACGACAGGGAAAGGCTACGAGCAGTACTTC
CAISDITTGKGYEQYF
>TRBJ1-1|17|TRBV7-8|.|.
TGTGCCAGCAGCTTAGCGTCGCCGGGGCCGGTGAACACTGAAGCTTTCTTT
CASSLASPGPVNTEAFF
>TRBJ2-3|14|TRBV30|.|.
TGTGCCTGCAAGGGGCGGTTTGGCACAGATACGCAGTATTTT
CACKGRFGTDTQYF
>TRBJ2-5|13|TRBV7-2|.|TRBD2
TGTGCCAGCAGCTTTTCCGGGGGGAAGACCCAGTACTTC
CASSFSGGKTQYF